This T cell receptor (beta chain) appears in the sequencing data of a study of cytomegalovirus exposure and HLA in healthy donors. Germline values: CDR1 MDHEN, CDR2 SYDVKM. The V and J ends lost 5 bases and 6 bases respectively, with 14 bases between them. This CDR3 region has 13 residues. Some clones are missing from TCRdb's copy, which holds only in-frame ones; the method was immunoSEQ multiplex PCR. The sample consists of over 100,000 clones, roughly 86% of them appearing once. The source material was PBMCs. The chain carries TRBV28 and TRBJ2-7; a weak D match, TRBD1 (7 bases). The sequence was collected from a woman aged 18-29 years in good health and CMV-seronegative. DNA for the CDR3: TGTGCCAGCAGTCGTCACCAGGGGGGCGAGCAGTACTTC. It encodes CASSRHQGGEQYF. Drawing the rest from reference TRBV28 and TRBJ2-7, the complete variable domain is DVKVTQSSRYLVKRTGEKVFLECVQDMDHENMFWYRQDPGLGLRLIYFSYDVKMKEKGDIPEGYSVSREKKERFSLILESASTNQTSMYLCASSRHQGGEQYFGPGTRLTVT.